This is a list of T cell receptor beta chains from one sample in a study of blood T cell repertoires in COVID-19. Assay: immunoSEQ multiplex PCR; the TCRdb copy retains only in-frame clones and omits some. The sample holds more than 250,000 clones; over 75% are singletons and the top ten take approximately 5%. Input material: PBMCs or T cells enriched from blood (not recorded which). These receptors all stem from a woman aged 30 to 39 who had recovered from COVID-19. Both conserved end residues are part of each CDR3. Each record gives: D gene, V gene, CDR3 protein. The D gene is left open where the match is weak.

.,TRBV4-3,CASSQDQGSYNSPLHF
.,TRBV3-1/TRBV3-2,CASSALGGLDGYTF
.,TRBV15,CATSRGLGPYEQYF
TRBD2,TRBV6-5,CASSYSMGGTGEQYF
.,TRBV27,CASSPLTGRAGRISTYEQYF
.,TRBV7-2,CASSLTGNSNQPQHF
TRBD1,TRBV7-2,CASSFDRGPYEQYF
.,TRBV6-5,CASRGPGASNSPLHF
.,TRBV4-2,CASSQDLDTQYF
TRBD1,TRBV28,CAISAWDSRLYGYTF
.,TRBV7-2,CASSLAGGSNQPQHF
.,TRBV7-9,CASSSMGPTYNEQFF
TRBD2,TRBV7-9,CASSTRLAGGLQETQYF
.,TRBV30,CAWSSDSYEQYF
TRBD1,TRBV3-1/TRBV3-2,CASSQDYPGGQYF
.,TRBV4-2,CASSQGFGAFF
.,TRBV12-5,CASGTVRDTEAFF
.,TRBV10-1,CASRIGTAGEAFF
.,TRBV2,CASSEGRVGRGNQPQHF
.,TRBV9,CASSLSDSYNEQFF
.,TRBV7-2,CASSFQGSYEQYF
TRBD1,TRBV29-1,CSVEPTFDRAEGYTF
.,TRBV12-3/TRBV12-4,CASSLGPNTEAFF
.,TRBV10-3,CAISALSGGEDGYTF
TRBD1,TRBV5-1,CASSPTGALNEKLFF
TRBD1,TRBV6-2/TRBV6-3,CASSTPRQGTYEQYF